A single T cell receptor beta chain is shown here with its context. These data belong to a study of blood T cell repertoires in COVID-19. The CDR3 runs 15 residues. Germline assignment: CDR1 SGHVS and CDR2 FQNEAQ. V was pared by 5 bases and J by 9 bases, with 10 bases of the junction left unmatched. The table came from immunoSEQ multiplex PCR; TCRdb's copy has only in-frame clones and leaves some out. The sample holds approximately 320,000 clones, roughly 86% seen once. Sequencing was performed on PBMCs or T cells enriched from blood (not recorded which). This TCR was recovered from a woman between 18 and 29 years old who had recovered from COVID-19. The V call is TRBV7-8, the J call TRBJ2-1, with TRBD2 identical over 10 bases. The CDR3 DNA reads TGTGCCAGCAGCCTTGGGGTAGCGGGAGGCCCTGAGCAGTTCTTC. As protein: CASSLGVAGGPEQFF.